The sequence of this TCR beta chain was determined in a study of cytomegalovirus exposure and HLA in healthy donors. To note about this clone: As yet, its antigen is unknown.

Germline CDR1 is SNHLY and CDR2 is FYNNEI. V was cut by 6 bases and J by 1 base, with 15 bases left in between. The CDR3 has 15 amino acids. Clones were read by immunoSEQ multiplex PCR, and TCRdb kept only the in-frame ones, dropping some. The repertoire holds hundreds of thousands of clones, with approximately 87% as singletons. Overall study results and limits: The study recorded 160 or so TCR beta chains that were cytomegalovirus-associated.

The sequence was obtained from a woman between 18 and 30 years old in good health and CMV-seronegative. Specimen: PBMCs. The chain has TRBV2 and TRBJ1-1; no definite D call. CDR3 protein: CASRDAVPRNTEAFF. The CDR3 DNA reads as TGTGCCAGCAGGGACGCGGTACCGAGGAACACTGAAGCTTTCTTT.